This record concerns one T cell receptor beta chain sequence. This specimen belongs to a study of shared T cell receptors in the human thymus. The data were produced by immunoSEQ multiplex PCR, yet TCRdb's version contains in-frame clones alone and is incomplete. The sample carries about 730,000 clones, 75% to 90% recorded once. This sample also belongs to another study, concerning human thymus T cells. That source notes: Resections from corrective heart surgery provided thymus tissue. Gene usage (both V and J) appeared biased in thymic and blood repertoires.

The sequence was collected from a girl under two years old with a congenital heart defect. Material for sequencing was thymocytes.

CDR3 protein: CASSQGSSGGPTDTQYF. CDR3 bases: TGCGCCAGCAGCCAAGGGAGTAGCGGGGGACCCACAGATACGCAGTATTTT. The chain has TRBV4-1 and TRBJ2-3; TRBD2 aligns across 9 bases. The CDR3 spans 17 residues. Germline CDR1 is MGHRA and CDR2 is YSYEKL. V dropped 1 base and J dropped 2; count of bases not matched to a gene: 7.